This T cell receptor beta chain was captured by sequencing in a study of blood T cell repertoires in COVID-19. Overall study context: The United States, Italy and Spain provided the acute and convalescent COVID-19 samples. PBMCs, B-cell-depleted T cells, or T cells provided the cDNA or gDNA that made up the material.

The CDR3 runs to 14 residues. The germline CDR1 and CDR2 sequences are LGHDT and YNNKEL (reference sequence). V lost 4 bases and J lost 9, with 19 bases in between. Authors' methods: From reference gene primer amplification, estimates of nucleated cell counts were derived. TCRdb's copy holds only in-frame clones and misses some; the assay was immunoSEQ multiplex PCR. That table is the source of V, J and clone size, and D and trimming were worked out from the DNA. The table lists some 120,000 clones, roughly 85% of them singletons. Specimen: peripheral blood. The receptor comes from a human donor in a cohort sampled during active COVID-19. The gene calls are TRBV3-1 (or the pseudogene TRBV3-2) and TRBJ2-7; tentatively, D is TRBD2 (6 bases). The CDR3 sequence is CASSRGEAIPVQYF. CDR3 DNA: TGTGCCAGCAGCCGGGGGGAGGCCATCCCGGTGCAGTACTTC.